Listed here is a single T cell receptor beta chain. What it binds is unknown. Assay: immunoSEQ multiplex PCR; the TCRdb copy retains only in-frame clones and omits some. Altogether tens of thousands of clones are present, under 70% being singletons, with the ten largest covering about 17%. Before sequencing, viral peptide pools were used by the ViraFEST assay to expand antigen-specific CD4+ T cells. Once cultured for 10 days, the cells underwent separation to obtain CD4+ T cells. Negative nucleocapsid antibody tests before and after vaccination confirmed no previous SARS-CoV-2 infection. This sample is part of a study of vaccination effects on CD4 cells after COVID-19. The sequences come from CD4+ T cells from PBMCs cultured with SARS-CoV-2 spike peptides, collected before COVID-19 vaccination. This receptor was taken from a human donor who received a COVID-19 vaccine.

The CDR3 here is CTSSQAGTSGRISYNEQFF. CDR3 nucleotide sequence: TGCACCAGCAGCCAAGCCGGGACTAGCGGGAGGATCTCCTACAATGAGCAGTTCTTC. The chain uses TRBV1 and TRBJ2-1; the D call of TRBD2 is as the table states it, not checked on the DNA. TRBV1 has pseudogene status. The CDR3 runs 19 residues.